This T cell receptor (beta chain) was obtained from a study of beta chain features in type 1 diabetes. The sequenced template was cDNA made from the entire isolated RNA. Measured with immunoSEQ multiplex PCR; TCRdb has only the in-frame clones, and not every one. The sample lists a few hundred thousand clones, approximately 16% seen once, with 0.085% in the top ten. Study results and limitations: When Type 1 diabetes patients were examined, their TCRB CDR3s proved moderately but significantly shorter in all four CD4+ subsets.

This clone was recorded many times. The target antigen is unknown. The CDR3 length is 13 residues. The germline CDR1 and CDR2 sequences are MGHRA and YSYEKL. The V end lost 8 bases, the J end lost 2 bases, and 7 bases lay between the germline ends. Source material: naive CD4+ T cells from blood. The chain employs TRBV4-1 and TRBJ2-6; D gene unclear. The sequence derives from a man in his thirties or forties with type 1 diabetes. CDR3 amino acids: CASGGAGANVLTF. The CDR3 bases are TGCGCCAGCGGTGGGGCTGGGGCCAACGTCCTGACTTTC.